The 5 T cell receptor beta chains given below trace back to one sample, sequenced in a study of blood T cell repertoires in COVID-19. Profiled with immunoSEQ multiplex PCR; TCRdb holds only in-frame clones, not every one. The data show over 110,000 clones, 84% seen once. Material: PBMCs or T cells enriched from blood (not recorded which). These receptors were collected from a man aged 40-49 years with acute COVID-19.

The rearrangement joins TRBV6-4 to TRBJ2-3, with D perhaps TRBD2 (5 bases). V lost 3 bases to trimming and J lost 0 bases, with 7 bases between them. There are 14 residues in the CDR3. Per germline, CDR1 MRHNA and CDR2 SNTAGT. The CDR3 region is CASSEGGSTDTQYF. CDR3 nucleotides: TGTGCCAGCAGTGAAGGCGGGAGCACAGATACGCAGTATTTT.

This clone came up once. The V call is TRBV7-2, the J call TRBJ2-1; D possibly corresponds to TRBD2 (6 bases). Per germline, CDR1 SGHTA and CDR2 FQGNSA. Trimming left V 1 base short and J 12 bases short, with 10 bases between. The CDR3 has 12 amino acids. The CDR3 bases are TGTGCCAGCAGCTTAGAAGTCGGGGGGCAGTTCTTC. Translating it yields CASSLEVGGQFF.

This clone was detected a few times. V usage is TRBV4-3 and J usage is TRBJ1-2; D uncertain. The V gene lost 4 bases and the J gene lost 2 bases, with 11 bases spanning the gap. CDR3 size: 14 residues. From germline, CDR1 is LGHNA and CDR2 YSLEER. Written as DNA, the CDR3 is TGCGCCAGCAGCCGGACTGTCTCAAACTATGGCTACACCTTC. Amino acids: CASSRTVSNYGYTF.

CDR3 DNA sequence: TGTGCCAGCAGCTTGTTGACAAGCCTCCTTGGCTACACCTTC. The encoded protein is CASSLLTSLLGYTF. The V gene is TRBV5-6, the J gene TRBJ1-2; D not certain. Looked up from germline, CDR1 is SGHDT and CDR2 is YYEEEE. There are 14 residues in the CDR3. Trimming shortened V by 1 base and J by 7 bases, and 14 bases separated the two germline ends.

The chain has TRBV23-1 and TRBJ2-7, with D unresolved. TRBV23-1 falls under the ORF class, with uncertain function. CDR3 length: 14 amino acids. V was trimmed by 0 bases and J by 4 bases, leaving 10 bases between them. In nucleotides, the CDR3 is TGCGCCAGCAGTCAATCGGCTGACTGGTACGAGCAGTACTTC. This gives the protein CASSQSADWYEQYF.